This T cell receptor beta chain was sequenced in a study of T cell responses to AZD1222 COVID-19 vaccine. Broader study findings: At 160-218 and 743-854, vaccine-associated CD4 TCRs were dominant, and they spanned spike.

A word on this clone: Antigen: not known.

Method: immunoSEQ multiplex PCR; TCRdb's copy keeps in-frame clones and lacks some. The repertoire has 180,000 or so clones, 94% of them found once; the top ten carry about 0.6%. This receptor was identified in an adult in good health. This specimen consisted of peripheral blood, obtained on day 0 of AZD1222 vaccination.

The CDR3 loop is CASSAGQAFYGYTF. In DNA, the CDR3 is TGTGCCAGCAGCGCGGGACAGGCGTTTTATGGCTACACCTTC. The rearrangement links TRBV9 to TRBJ1-2; 8 bases map to TRBD1. The V gene end was trimmed by 3 bases and the J gene end by 5 bases; junction bases not matched to a gene: 6. The CDR3 runs to 14 residues. Germline CDR1 reads SGDLS; CDR2 reads YYNGEE.